This T cell receptor beta chain is drawn from a study of T cell repertoires in cytomegalovirus infection. Study overall: Public TCR beta signatures were indicative of both CMV infection and a matching HLA type.

TCRdb reanalysed the reads using MiXCR and keeps one entry per CDR3 protein. The sample has roughly 800,000 distinct CDR3 sequences, about 29% seen once. This clonotype was observed a few times. What it binds is not known. Germline assignment: CDR1 SGDLS and CDR2 YYNGEE. The CDR3 totals 12 residues. V lost 7 bases, J lost 6 bases, and 10 bases lay in between. This clonotype originated in a human donor in good health (CMV status not recorded). Some clones in this sample may be carry-over from other donors' samples. The material was cultured CD8+ T cells from PBMCs, obtained from culture after CMV antigen stimulation. The chain joins TRBV9 to TRBJ2-2; D is ambiguous. The CDR3 spells CASGRSSGELFF. CDR3 sequence (DNA): TGTGCCAGCGGCAGGTCTTCCGGGGAGCTGTTTTTT.